What follows are 27 T cell receptor beta chains derived from one specimen sequenced in a study of T cells in Graves' hyperthyroidism and ophthalmopathy. Template material for amplifying TCR beta CDR3 regions consisted of RNA transcripts. In the first-round RT-PCR of the TCR CDR3, the HTBI primer set was used. One entry per CDR3 protein, called by TCRdb with MiXCR from the multiplex PCR reads. The table has a few hundred thousand distinct CDR3 sequences, more than 15% seen once. Sequencing used blood. These receptors came from a woman in her forties with Graves' ophthalmopathy.

Only a few counts were recorded for this clonotype. The CDR3 spells CASSSADRPDTQYF. CDR3 DNA sequence: TGTGCCAGCAGTTCTGCCGACAGGCCAGATACGCAGTATTTT. This rearrangement joins TRBV27 to TRBJ2-3; possible D gene TRBD1, 6 bases. Germline assignment: CDR1 MNHEY and CDR2 SMNVEV (reference sequence). This CDR3 has 14 amino acids. The V gene lost 4 bases and the J gene lost 4 bases, with 12 bases spanning the gap.

In its sample, this clonotype was seen many times. The V gene is TRBV7-8, the J gene TRBJ2-7; D assignment may be TRBD1 or TRBD2 (5 bases each). The germline V gene encodes CDR1 SGHVS and CDR2 FQNEAQ. V was trimmed by 4 bases and J by 5 bases, leaving 21 bases between them. This CDR3 is 16 amino acids long. In DNA, the CDR3 is TGTGCCAGCAGCTCGGGACCCAAAACGGGCGCCGACGAGCAGTACTTC. Translated, it gives CASSSGPKTGADEQYF.

The chain carries TRBV28 and TRBJ2-7, with 16 bases fitting TRBD2. Germline CDR1 reads MDHEN; CDR2 reads SYDVKM. V shed 7 bases and J 9 bases; nucleotides not matched to a gene: 9. CDR3 length: 15 residues. The chain's CDR3 is CASIPGLAGGPGQYF. The DNA of the CDR3 is TGTGCCAGCATCCCGGGACTAGCGGGAGGGCCTGGGCAGTACTTC.

The chain carries TRBV6-2 or TRBV6-3 and TRBJ1-1, with 11 bases identical to TRBD1. The ends lost 2 bases at V and 6 bases at J; junction bases unmatched: 5. Germline V lookup: CDR1 MNHEY, CDR2 SVGEGT. This CDR3 has 15 residues. CDR3 region: CASSYGQGARAEAFF. DNA of the CDR3: TGTGCCAGCAGTTACGGACAGGGGGCAAGGGCTGAAGCTTTCTTT.

This clonotype was picked up a small number of times. The rearrangement uses TRBV6-1 and TRBJ2-2; D is ambiguous. Trimming stripped 10 bases from V and 1 base from J, with 10 bases between. This CDR3 region has 13 residues. The germline gives CDR1 MNHNS, CDR2 SASEGT. The CDR3 DNA reads as TGTGCCACGGCGGCGCGGAACACCGGGGAGCTGTTTTTT. It codes for CATAARNTGELFF.

This clonotype was seen many times. The chain combines TRBV3-1 with TRBJ2-5, with TRBD2 matching 9 bases. Germline V CDR1 and CDR2: LGHDT, YNNKEL (reference sequence). Unmatched junction bases numbered 11, after V lost 7 bases and J lost 5 bases. CDR3 length: 15 residues. The CDR3 loop is CASTFSGSSGETQYF. In DNA, the CDR3 is TGTGCCAGCACCTTTAGCGGGAGCTCGGGTGAGACCCAGTACTTC.

The V call is TRBV12-3 or TRBV12-4, the J call TRBJ2-2; TRBD1 is a possible D gene (6 bases). Between the trimmed V and J ends, which lost 3 bases and 7 bases, there was a span of 12 bases. The CDR3 runs 14 residues. The chain's CDR3 is CASSLITGHGELFF. The CDR3 nucleotides read TGTGCCAGCAGTTTGATCACAGGGCACGGGGAGCTGTTTTTT.

This clonotype was observed a few times. The chain links TRBV6-2 or TRBV6-3 to TRBJ2-1; 11 bases fit TRBD2. With V trimmed by 3 bases and J by 5 bases, 3 bases remained unmatched. Germline V lookup: CDR1 MNHEY, CDR2 SVGEGT. The CDR3 loop spans 15 amino acids. CDR3 sequence reads: CASSYRGLADNEQFF. DNA of the CDR3: TGTGCCAGCAGTTATAGGGGACTAGCGGACAATGAGCAGTTCTTC.

This chain connects TRBV6-1 to TRBJ1-1, with 10 nucleotides matching TRBD1. The CDR3 contains 13 residues. CDR1 is MNHNS, CDR2 SASEGT, per germline. The CDR3 nucleotides read TGTGTAAGCCTCCGGGACAGGGGCACTGAAGCTTTCTTT. This gives the protein CVSLRDRGTEAFF.

This chain links TRBV11-2 with TRBJ2-3, with TRBD2 identical over 8 bases. V shed 1 base, J shed 2 bases, and the junction held 2 bases outside the gene matches. The CDR3 is 15 amino acids. Germline values: CDR1 SGHAT, CDR2 FQNNGV. The CDR3 loop is CASSLGGGYTDTQYF. CDR3 in DNA: TGTGCCAGCAGCTTAGGCGGGGGGTACACAGATACGCAGTATTTT.

At least ten counts were recorded for this clonotype. J is TRBJ1-4 and V is TRBV20-1; TRBD1 is a possible D gene (5 bases). Per the germline V gene, CDR1 is DFQATT and CDR2 is SNEGSKA (reference sequence). V shed 2 bases and J shed 7 bases, with 14 bases lying between them. This CDR3 is 14 amino acids long. CDR3 DNA sequence: TGCAGTGCTAGACCGACAGCTGGGGGTGAAAAACTGTTTTTT. Translated, it gives CSARPTAGGEKLFF.

In its sample, this clonotype was seen many times. The V call is TRBV7-9, the J call TRBJ2-3; D gene uncertain. The V gene's germline CDR1 is SEHNR and CDR2 FQNEAQ (reference sequence). Between the trimmed V and J ends, which lost 1 base and 3 bases, there was a span of 8 bases. The CDR3 is 14 amino acids. The CDR3 loop reads CASSLGRLTDTQYF. In DNA form, the CDR3 reads TGTGCCAGCAGCTTAGGGCGGCTTACAGATACGCAGTATTTT.

This clonotype has a count of ten or more. This chain uses TRBV2 with TRBJ1-5, with TRBD1 identical over 9 bases. V lost 4 bases to trimming and J lost 4 bases; unmatched junction nucleotides: 2. Germline V gene data show CDR1 as SNHLY and CDR2 as FYNNEI. This CDR3 region has 14 residues. In DNA, the CDR3 is TGTGCCAGCAGTGGGACAGGGGAGAATCAGCCCCAGCATTTT. The encoded protein is CASSGTGENQPQHF.

This clonotype was seen once. At one boundary the junction diverges from the germline segment, which might be a read error. V usage is TRBV20-1 and J usage is TRBJ2-1; tentatively, D is TRBD2 (6 bases). There are 16 residues in the CDR3. Per germline, CDR1 DFQATT and CDR2 SNEGSKA (reference sequence). CDR3 sequence (DNA): TGCAGTGTTAGAGATCACGCGGGGAGGTCCTACAATGAGCAGTTCTTC. This encodes CSVRDHAGRSYNEQFF.

This clonotype was seen repeatedly, ten times or more. The chain employs TRBV20-1 and TRBJ2-7, with a weak D call TRBD1 (5 bases). Germline CDR1 is DFQATT and CDR2 is SNEGSKA (reference sequence). The V gene lost 5 bases and the J gene lost 6 bases, with 14 bases spanning the gap. CDR3 length: 12 amino acids. CDR3 residues: CSALTATFEQYF. The CDR3 nucleotides are TGCAGTGCTCTGACAGCCACCTTCGAGCAGTACTTC.

This clonotype was counted ten times or more. V is TRBV28 and J is TRBJ1-2, with D uncertain. This CDR3 contains 13 residues. The ends were cut back, 5 bases at V and 8 bases at J, with 15 bases in the middle. The V gene's germline CDR1 is MDHEN and CDR2 SYDVKM. The CDR3 DNA is TGTGCCAGCAGTGATCAATTAGCGGGAGGCTACACCTTC. It specifies CASSDQLAGGYTF.

There are many counts of this clonotype. The chain employs TRBV20-1 and TRBJ2-7, with D perhaps TRBD1 (6 bases). CDR1 and CDR2 (germline): DFQATT, SNEGSKA (reference sequence). The CDR3 loop spans 12 amino acids. The V and J ends lost 8 bases and 2 bases respectively, with 13 bases between them. CDR3 bases: TGCAGTTCCGGGGACAACGCCTACGAGCAGTACTTC. Its translation is CSSGDNAYEQYF.

The rearrangement uses TRBV24-1 and TRBJ2-1; 12 nucleotides match TRBD2. Trimming removed 7 bases from V and 2 bases from J; junction bases left unmatched: 5. CDR3 length: 16 amino acids. Per the germline V gene, CDR1 is KGHDR and CDR2 is SFDVKD. The DNA for the CDR3 is TGTGCCACCAGGGCTAGCGGGAGGGCCGCCTACAATGAGCAGTTCTTC. It codes for CATRASGRAAYNEQFF.

There are many counts of this clonotype. The chain combines TRBV28 with TRBJ2-7; D remains unclear. Trimming left V 7 bases short and J 4 bases short, with 8 bases between. The CDR3 runs to 11 residues. Germline-derived CDR1 and CDR2 are MDHEN and SYDVKM. The CDR3: CASKSFYEQYF. As DNA, the CDR3 is TGTGCCAGCAAGAGCTTTTACGAGCAGTACTTC.

The sample holds many counts of this clonotype. This chain uses TRBV10-3 with TRBJ2-7; 7 bases match TRBD1. V dropped 4 bases and J dropped 3; count of bases not matched to a gene: 6. The CDR3 loop spans 14 amino acids. Germline V gene lookup returns CDR1 ENHRY and CDR2 SYGVKD. The CDR3 DNA is TGTGCCATCAGTGCCCCGGGACAGTACTACGAGCAGTACTTC. Amino acids: CAISAPGQYYEQYF.

The J gene is TRBJ2-1, the V gene TRBV11-1, with 9 bases lining up with TRBD2. The germline CDR1 and CDR2 sequences are SGHAT and FQDESV (reference sequence). There are 15 residues in the CDR3. Trimming at V came to 1 base and at J to 7 bases, leaving 5 bases not matched to a gene. CDR3 amino acids: CASSLGRLAVNEQFF. CDR3 DNA: TGTGCCAGCAGCTTAGGGCGACTAGCGGTAAATGAGCAGTTCTTC.

The sample holds many counts of this clonotype. V gene TRBV15 combines with J gene TRBJ2-7, with D possibly being TRBD2 (6 bases). CDR1 is LNHNV and CDR2 is YYDKDF in the germline V gene (reference sequence). With 0 bases removed from V and 1 base from J, the gap between germline ends came to 7 bases. The CDR3 has 14 amino acids. CDR3 nucleotides: TGTGCCACCAGCAGAGAGACTAGGTCCTACGAGCAGTACTTC. Protein sequence: CATSRETRSYEQYF.

This clonotype was counted at least ten times. The chain uses TRBV12-3 or TRBV12-4 and TRBJ2-2, with 10 positions matching TRBD1. The V gene end was trimmed by 4 bases and the J gene end by 7 bases; junction bases not matched to a gene: 9. This CDR3 spans 16 amino acids. Here the CDR3 reads CASSSVLTGGNGELFF. In nucleotides, the CDR3 is TGTGCCAGCAGTTCGGTCCTGACAGGGGGCAACGGGGAGCTGTTTTTT.

The CDR3 here is CASSSEGQPYNEQFF. CDR3 DNA: TGCGCCAGCAGCTCCGAGGGCCAGCCATACAATGAGCAGTTCTTC. This chain links TRBV4-1 with TRBJ2-1, with a possible D match to TRBD2 (5 bases). V was shortened by 5 bases and J by 4 bases, with 15 bases between the two germline ends. The CDR3 covers 15 residues. In germline, CDR1 is MGHRA, CDR2 YSYEKL.

This clonotype has at least ten counts. The CDR3 reads CASSLIVGDNEQFF. CDR3 in DNA: TGTGCCAGCAGCTTAATAGTCGGGGACAATGAGCAGTTCTTC. The chain joins TRBV7-9 to TRBJ2-1, with D possibly TRBD2 on 5 matching bases. The V gene lost 2 bases and the J gene lost 5 bases, with 10 bases spanning the gap. Looked up from germline, CDR1 is SEHNR and CDR2 is FQNEAQ (reference sequence). The length of the CDR3 is 14 residues.

This clonotype was counted many times. The chain has TRBV5-1 and TRBJ1-2; no clear D gene. Germline V lookup: CDR1 SGHRS, CDR2 YFSETQ. V lost 0 bases, J lost 2 bases, and 11 bases lay in between. The CDR3 extends over 15 amino acids. This CDR3 is CASSLASAGNYGYTF. The CDR3 nucleotides read TGCGCCAGCAGCTTGGCGTCCGCGGGGAACTATGGCTACACCTTC.

This clonotype was counted ten times or more. The chain combines TRBV2 with TRBJ2-1; D uncertain. The V and J ends lost 4 bases and 4 bases respectively, with 8 bases between them. Germline loops: CDR1 SNHLY, CDR2 FYNNEI. The CDR3 extends over 13 amino acids. In nucleotides, the CDR3 is TGTGCCAGCAGTGCCCCGGTGTACAATGAGCAGTTCTTC. It yields the protein CASSAPVYNEQFF.